One sample yielded the 3 T cell receptor beta chains listed below, sequenced in a study of control samples from healthy donors and cancer patients. Sequenced by immunoSEQ multiplex PCR; TCRdb stores in-frame clones only, minus some. The sample yields roughly 74,000 clones, just under 95% seen once. Sequenced: blood. Receptor source: a woman younger than 30 in good health.

The rearrangement links TRBV10-2 to TRBJ1-1; 7 bases are a match to TRBD1. After removal of 10 bases from V and 8 bases from J, the junction contained 10 bases not matched to a gene. The CDR3 totals 12 residues. CDR1 WSHSY and CDR2 SAAADI come from the germline V gene. CDR3 sequence reads: CATGGPGAEAFF. The CDR3 region has the DNA TGCGCCACAGGGGGACCAGGGGCCGAAGCTTTCTTT.

The chain links TRBV27 to TRBJ1-1, with 9 bases aligning to TRBD1. V dropped 3 bases and J dropped 4; count of bases not matched to a gene: 24. The V gene's germline CDR1 is MNHEY and CDR2 SMNVEV (reference sequence). The CDR3 runs 21 residues. The CDR3: CASSFPVAQRDRAGAGTEAFF. CDR3 coding DNA: TGTGCCAGCAGTTTTCCAGTCGCCCAACGGGACAGGGCTGGGGCTGGCACTGAAGCTTTCTTT.

V usage is TRBV10-1 and J usage is TRBJ2-4; possible D gene TRBD2, 7 bases. CDR3 size: 14 residues. Deletions cut 3 bases from V and 2 bases from J, with 8 bases between. Looked up from germline, CDR1 is WNHNN and CDR2 is SYGVQD (reference sequence). CDR3 bases: TGCGCCAGCAGTGACGGGGGGCCCAAAAACATTCAGTACTTC. It specifies CASSDGGPKNIQYF.